These 17 T cell receptor beta chains were all obtained from the same sample, sequenced in a study of T cell repertoires and HLA-DP antigens. Some clones are missing from TCRdb's copy, which holds only in-frame ones; the method was immunoSEQ multiplex PCR. The top ten clones hold about 0.27% of a sample with roughly 110,000 clones, roughly 92% of them seen once. What these receptors recognize is not known. The specimen sequenced was CD4+ T cells from PBMCs. These receptors all come from a woman aged 18-29 years in good health and CMV-seronegative.

The V call is TRBV21-1, the J call TRBJ1-6. TRBV21-1 is termed a pseudogene. CDR3 length: 17 residues. CDR3 nucleotides: TGTGCCAGCAGCAAATGTAAGAAGGCCTTCCATAATTCACCCCTCCACTTT. This gives the protein CASSKCKKAFHNSPLHF.

The CDR3 spells CASRAQGLLFF. CDR3 bases: TGTGCCAGCAGGGCACAGGGGTTACTGTTTTTT. J is TRBJ1-4 and V is TRBV28, with TRBD1 matching 7 bases. This CDR3 comprises 11 residues. From germline, CDR1 is MDHEN and CDR2 SYDVKM. Unmatched junction bases numbered 5, after V lost 6 bases and J lost 13 bases. Full variable domain (rest looked up from reference TRBV28 and TRBJ1-4): DVKVTQSSRYLVKRTGEKVFLECVQDMDHENMFWYRQDPGLGLRLIYFSYDVKMKEKGDIPEGYSVSREKKERFSLILESASTNQTSMYLCASRAQGLLFFGSGTQLSVL.

V usage is TRBV11-3 and J usage is TRBJ2-1; 11 bases are shared with TRBD2. The CDR3 consists of 20 residues. CDR1 and CDR2 from the germline V gene are SGHNT and YENEEA. V shed 5 bases, J shed 6 bases, and the junction held 21 bases outside the gene matches. CDR3 in amino acids: CASSQGLQFSGRVLPNEQFF. CDR3 bases: TGTGCCAGCAGCCAAGGCCTCCAATTTAGCGGGAGGGTCCTGCCCAATGAGCAGTTCTTC.

The chain has TRBV28 and TRBJ2-2; 10 positions match TRBD2. Trimming removed 7 bases from V and 4 bases from J; junction bases left unmatched: 6. The CDR3 covers 15 residues. CDR1 is MDHEN, CDR2 SYDVKM, per germline. Here the CDR3 reads CASILSGGPTGELFF. CDR3 sequence (DNA): TGTGCCAGCATCCTTAGCGGGGGGCCCACCGGGGAGCTGTTTTTT.

V and J are TRBV9 and TRBJ1-3, with D hard to call. Per germline, CDR1 SGDLS and CDR2 YYNGEE. Trimming pared 4 bases from V and 4 bases from J, leaving 12 bases between. This CDR3 has 14 residues. The CDR3 is CASSSHGFGNTIYF. CDR3 nucleotides: TGTGCCAGCAGCTCCCACGGCTTCGGAAACACCATATATTTT.

V gene TRBV7-8 combines with J gene TRBJ2-7; D unresolved. The length of the CDR3 is 18 residues. From germline, CDR1 is SGHVS and CDR2 FQNEAQ. Trimming took off 5 bases at V and 1 base at J, with 24 bases between the two ends. The CDR3 region has the DNA TGTGCCAGCAGCCCCTTCCAGTACGGCCTTAGTAAATCCTACGAGCAGTACTTC. Amino acids: CASSPFQYGLSKSYEQYF.

The rearrangement joins TRBV28 to TRBJ1-1, with D unclear. Germline lookup yields CDR1 MDHEN and CDR2 SYDVKM. V gave up 6 bases and J gave up 0 bases, with 8 bases separating them. The CDR3 contains 13 residues. CDR3 sequence (DNA): TGTGCCAGCAGCTCGACATTGAACACTGAAGCTTTCTTT. Translation gives CASSSTLNTEAFF.

V gene TRBV6-5 combines with J gene TRBJ2-1, with D possibly TRBD1 on 5 matching bases. The V end lost 5 bases, the J end lost 10 bases, and 21 bases lay between the germline ends. Germline CDR1 is MNHEY and CDR2 is SVGAGI. The CDR3 runs 15 residues. The CDR3 nucleotides are TGTGCCAGCAGTCCAACCGCTGGTTACAGGAACGAGCAGTTCTTC. Its protein product is CASSPTAGYRNEQFF.

This clone has only one observation. The V call is TRBV27, the J call TRBJ2-1, with TRBD2 matching 9 bases. Germline values: CDR1 MNHEY, CDR2 SMNVEV (reference sequence). V gave up 2 bases and J gave up 0 bases; unmatched junction bases: 14. The CDR3 runs to 20 residues. This chain's CDR3 is CASSLTGGIAGASSYNEQFF. The DNA for the CDR3 is TGTGCCAGCAGTTTAACCGGGGGAATAGCGGGGGCGAGCTCCTACAATGAGCAGTTCTTC.

The chain carries TRBV2 and TRBJ1-4; TRBD1 matches 7 bases. Unmatched junction bases numbered 5, after V lost 6 bases and J lost 7 bases. There are 13 residues in the CDR3. Germline V gene sequence: CDR1 SNHLY, CDR2 FYNNEI. The CDR3 here is CASRQGWTEKLFF. CDR3 coding DNA: TGTGCCAGCAGACAGGGGTGGACTGAAAAACTGTTTTTT.

The chain is built from TRBV11-2 and TRBJ1-4; no reliable D call. CDR1 SGHAT and CDR2 FQNNGV come from the germline V gene. This CDR3 is built from 15 residues. With 5 bases removed from V and 5 bases from J, the gap between germline ends came to 15 bases. CDR3 sequence: CASSHRRGPNEKLFF. In DNA form, the CDR3 reads TGTGCCAGCAGCCATAGACGGGGTCCCAATGAAAAACTGTTTTTT. Variable domain in full (rest from reference TRBV11-2 and TRBJ1-4): EAGVAQSPRYKIIEKRQSVAFWCNPISGHATLYWYQQILGQGPKLLIQFQNNGVVDDSQLPKDRFSAERLKGVDSTLKIQPAKLEDSAVYLCASSHRRGPNEKLFFGSGTQLSVL.

The chain carries TRBV11-2 and TRBJ2-5; the D is unclear. Germline assignment: CDR1 SGHAT and CDR2 FQNNGV. V was cut by 1 base and J by 5 bases, with 17 bases left in between. The CDR3 length is 16 residues. This CDR3 reads CASSLAVGGTRETQYF. In DNA form, the CDR3 reads TGTGCCAGCAGCTTAGCTGTTGGTGGTACCCGTGAGACCCAGTACTTC.

The count of this clone is one. The V gene is TRBV5-1, the J gene TRBJ2-1, with 13 bases matching TRBD2. Trimming cost V 6 bases and J 8 bases; bases outside gene matches: 5. Germline CDR1 and CDR2: SGHRS and YFSETQ. The CDR3 spans 14 residues. For the CDR3, the DNA is TGCGCCAGCATCGGACTAGCGGGAGTCGATGAGCAGTTCTTC. It is translated as CASIGLAGVDEQFF.

This chain joins TRBV7-6 and TRBJ2-1; a possible D gene is TRBD2 (6 bases). There are 12 residues in the CDR3. Trimming left V 8 bases short and J 3 bases short, with 8 bases between. Germline loops: CDR1 SGHVS, CDR2 FNYEAQ. CDR3 sequence: CASGGIYNEQFF. For the CDR3, the DNA is TGTGCCAGCGGCGGGATCTACAATGAGCAGTTCTTC.

This chain links TRBV19 with TRBJ2-5; 10 positions match TRBD1. J was trimmed by 5 bases and V by 8 bases; bases with no gene match: 17. Germline V CDR1 and CDR2: LNHDA, SQIVND (reference sequence). This CDR3 spans 17 amino acids. Here the CDR3 DNA reads TGTGCCAGTGACAGGGGGCCGAGGACCGGGGTGAAGGAGACCCAGTACTTC. This encodes CASDRGPRTGVKETQYF.

The chain joins TRBV28 to TRBJ1-2; D gene uncertain. Trimming removed 5 bases at V and 3 bases at J, with 7 bases between. CDR1 and CDR2 (germline): MDHEN, SYDVKM. The CDR3 runs to 12 residues. The CDR3 DNA follows: TGTGCCAGCAGTCGCGGGGACTATGGCTACACCTTC. This codes for CASSRGDYGYTF.

This chain joins TRBV30 and TRBJ2-6; D is unclear. Germline values: CDR1 GTSNPN, CDR2 SVGIG (reference sequence). Trimming shortened V by 4 bases and J by 5 bases, and 12 bases separated the two germline ends. The CDR3 has 14 amino acids. The CDR3 DNA follows: TGTGCCTGGAAAACGGACCTCTGGGCCAACGTCCTGACTTTC. Translating it yields CAWKTDLWANVLTF. The full variable domain, its missing parts supplied by reference TRBV30 and TRBJ2-6, is SQTIHQWPATLVQPVGSPLSLECTVEGTSNPNLYWYRQAAGRGLQLLFYSVGIGQISSEVPQNLSASRPQDRQFILSSKKLLLSDSGFYLCAWKTDLWANVLTFGAGSRLTVL.